Listed here are 29 T cell receptor beta chains from one sample, sequenced in a study of blood T cell repertoires in COVID-19. Libraries were prepared by immunoSEQ multiplex PCR; TCRdb keeps only in-frame clonotypes and omits some of them. The sample yields 300,000 or so clones, more than 80% seen once. The sequenced material came from peripheral blood. Every receptor here comes from a woman aged 35 to 49 with acute or convalescent COVID-19.

V gene TRBV19 combines with J gene TRBJ1-6; possible D gene TRBD1, 6 bases. This CDR3 region has 14 residues. The germline gives CDR1 LNHDA, CDR2 SQIVND (reference sequence). Trimming cost V 2 bases and J 5 bases, with 7 bases left between them. The DNA for the CDR3 is TGTGCCAGTAGTATAAGACAGGATAATTCACCCCTCCACTTT. The encoded protein is CASSIRQDNSPLHF.

The chain employs TRBV9 and TRBJ1-3; 7 nucleotides align to TRBD1. Germline-derived CDR1 and CDR2 are SGDLS and YYNGEE. Unmatched junction bases numbered 4, after V lost 0 bases and J lost 4 bases. This CDR3 contains 15 residues. CDR3 residues: CASSVDEDRGNTIYF. In DNA form, the CDR3 reads TGTGCCAGCAGCGTAGATGAGGACAGGGGAAACACCATATATTTT. Filled out from reference TRBV9 and TRBJ1-3, the complete variable domain reads DSGVTQTPKHLITATGQRVTLRCSPRSGDLSVYWYQQSLDQGLQFLIQYYNGEERAKGNILERFSAQQFPDLHSELNLSSLELGDSALYFCASSVDEDRGNTIYFGEGSWLTVV.

V is TRBV11-2 and J is TRBJ2-7; 9 nucleotides agree with TRBD1. Germline values: CDR1 SGHAT, CDR2 FQNNGV. The CDR3 sequence is 14 residues long. V lost 6 bases and J lost 3; bases outside the gene matches: 6. The CDR3 coding sequence is TGTGCCAGCAGGAAGACAGGGGGAGTCTACGAGCAGTACGTC. This translates into CASRKTGGVYEQYV.

The V call is TRBV18, the J call TRBJ2-2; TRBD2 agrees at 8 bases. The CDR3 is made up of 17 amino acids. V was pared by 1 base and J by 5 bases, with 9 bases of the junction left unmatched. CDR1 KGHSH and CDR2 LQKENI come from the germline V gene. CDR3: CASSPLGVAGKTGELFF. CDR3 coding DNA: TGTGCCAGCTCACCACTCGGGGTAGCGGGGAAGACCGGGGAGCTGTTTTTT.

The chain recombines TRBV18 with TRBJ2-7; 7 bases agree with TRBD2. This CDR3 is built from 14 residues. The V segment lost 3 bases and the J segment 2 bases; nucleotides outside the gene matches: 4. Germline V lookup: CDR1 KGHSH, CDR2 LQKENI. The CDR3 sequence: CASSPTSEPYEQYV. CDR3 DNA sequence: TGTGCCAGCTCACCCACTAGCGAGCCCTACGAGCAGTACGTC.

The rearrangement links TRBV18 to TRBJ1-2; D is unclear. Looked up from germline, CDR1 is KGHSH and CDR2 is LQKENI. V lost 6 bases, J lost 2 bases, and 7 bases lay in between. The length of the CDR3 is 12 residues. In nucleotides, the CDR3 is TGTGCCAGCTCGGCACCCAACTATGGCTACACCTTC. Encoded protein: CASSAPNYGYTF.

V is TRBV5-6 and J is TRBJ2-3; 7 bases fit TRBD1. Germline V CDR1 and CDR2: SGHDT, YYEEEE. Germline trimming cut 3 bases from V and 0 bases from J; bases unmatched to any gene: 1. The CDR3 has 14 amino acids. As DNA, the CDR3 is TGTGCCAGCAGCTCACAGGGGAGCACAGATACGCAGTATTTT. Protein: CASSSQGSTDTQYF.

This sequence joins TRBV25-1 and TRBJ1-1; D might be TRBD1 (6 bases). This CDR3 has 15 residues. V lost 5 bases, J lost 4 bases, and 17 bases lay in between. Per the germline V gene, CDR1 is MGHDK and CDR2 is SYGVNS. The CDR3 sequence is CASSHRTVWSTEAFF. The DNA for the CDR3 is TGTGCCAGCAGTCATCGGACAGTCTGGTCCACTGAAGCTTTCTTT.

The chain combines TRBV21-1 with TRBJ2-7; the table's D call, TRBD1, was not checked against the DNA. TRBV21-1 is classified as a pseudogene. CDR3 size: 16 residues. DNA of the CDR3: TGTGCCAGCAGCAAAGAGCGACAGCTGAGCTCCTACGAGCAGTACGTC. This sequence encodes CASSKERQLSSYEQYV.

V and J are TRBV9 and TRBJ2-2, with 9 bases that match TRBD2. V dropped 3 bases and J dropped 3; count of bases not matched to a gene: 9. CDR3 length: 17 residues. Germline V CDR1 and CDR2: SGDLS, YYNGEE. Here the CDR3 reads CASSGSSGGLYTGELFF. The CDR3 coding sequence is TGTGCCAGCAGCGGAAGTAGCGGGGGCCTATACACCGGGGAGCTGTTTTTT.

The chain has TRBV18 and TRBJ1-4; possibly TRBD1 for D (5 bases). The ends were cut back, 3 bases at V and 6 bases at J, with 17 bases in the middle. The CDR3 extends over 16 amino acids. Germline V gives CDR1 KGHSH, CDR2 LQKENI. CDR3 protein: CASSPAAGETDEKLFF. CDR3 nucleotides: TGTGCCAGCTCACCTGCGGCGGGGGAGACTGATGAAAAACTGTTTTTT. Full variable domain (rest looked up from reference TRBV18 and TRBJ1-4): NAGVMQNPRHLVRRRGQEARLRCSPMKGHSHVYWYRQLPEEGLKFMVYLQKENIIDESGMPKERFSAEFPKEGPSILRIQQVVRGDSAAYFCASSPAAGETDEKLFFGSGTQLSVL.

This sequence joins TRBV10-2 and TRBJ1-1; 12 bases are shared with TRBD1. The CDR3 has 14 residues. The germline CDR1 and CDR2 sequences are WSHSY and SAAADI. Germline trimming cut 6 bases from V and 7 bases from J; bases unmatched to any gene: 6. CDR3 DNA: TGCGCCAGCAGGGGGACAGGGGGCCCCATTGAAGCTTTCTTT. Residues: CASRGTGGPIEAFF.

The V gene is TRBV30, the J gene TRBJ1-6, with a tentative D call TRBD1 (5 bases). This CDR3 is 15 amino acids long. Trimming took 6 bases from V and 7 from J, leaving 19 bases between them. Germline V gene data show CDR1 as GTSNPN and CDR2 as SVGIG (reference sequence). The chain's CDR3 is CACSPRSGGNSPLHF. The CDR3 nucleotides read TGTGCCTGTTCCCCCCGCTCCGGGGGGAATTCACCCCTCCACTTT.

This clone was seen just once. CDR3 nucleotides: TGTGCCACCAGTGCCCCGGGACTAGCGGGGTGGACAGATACGCAGTATTTT. This encodes CATSAPGLAGWTDTQYF. V gene TRBV24-1 combines with J gene TRBJ2-3, with 13 positions matching TRBD2. The junction had 7 bases not matched to a gene; V was cut back by 5 bases and J by 3 bases. CDR1 and CDR2 (germline): KGHDR, SFDVKD. The CDR3 is 17 residues long.

The chain employs TRBV4-2 and TRBJ2-3; 9 nucleotides agree with TRBD2. Trimming removed 1 base from V and 4 bases from J; junction bases left unmatched: 6. Germline CDR1 is LGHNA and CDR2 is YNFKEQ. This CDR3 is 16 amino acids long. DNA of the CDR3: TGTGCCAGCAGCCAAGCTGCGGGGGGGCTCTCAGATACGCAGTATTTT. It is translated as CASSQAAGGLSDTQYF.

The gene calls are TRBV7-2 and TRBJ1-2, with D perhaps matching TRBD1 (5 bases). The CDR3 has 14 amino acids. The V gene's germline CDR1 is SGHTA and CDR2 FQGNSA. Trimming stripped 1 base from V and 4 bases from J, with 10 bases between. The DNA for the CDR3 is TGTGCCAGCAGCTTAGAGACGGGGGTCTATGGCTACACCTTC. Amino acids: CASSLETGVYGYTF.

This clone was seen just once. The gene calls are TRBV11-3 and TRBJ2-2; a possible D gene is TRBD1 (8 bases). CDR1 is SGHNT and CDR2 is YENEEA in the germline V gene. This CDR3 has 15 amino acids. The V gene lost 5 bases and the J gene lost 5 bases, with 15 bases spanning the gap. CDR3 bases: TGTGCCAGCAGCCAAGGACAGGGAGGGACCGGGGAGCTGTTTTTT. As protein: CASSQGQGGTGELFF.

V is TRBV18 and J is TRBJ1-2, with TRBD1 identical over 7 bases. The CDR3 is 15 residues long. CDR1 KGHSH and CDR2 LQKENI come from the germline V gene. With 3 bases clipped from V and 6 bases from J, the junction kept 10 bases outside the gene matches. The CDR3 spells CASSPRDRDGNGYTF. The CDR3 region has the DNA TGTGCCAGCTCACCTCGAGACAGGGACGGGAATGGCTACACCTTC.

CDR3 region: CASSAHQETQYF. CDR3 nucleotides: TGTGCCAGCAGCGCACATCAAGAGACCCAGTACTTC. The gene calls are TRBV11-2 and TRBJ2-5; the D is unclear. CDR1 SGHAT and CDR2 FQNNGV come from the germline V gene. Trimming took 5 bases from V and 2 from J, leaving 6 bases between them. CDR3 length equals 12 residues.

The chain uses TRBV4-2 and TRBJ2-1, with D maybe TRBD2 (6 bases). V gave up 8 bases and J gave up 4 bases, with 18 bases separating them. Looked up from germline, CDR1 is LGHNA and CDR2 is YNFKEQ. The CDR3 runs to 15 residues. In DNA, the CDR3 is TGTGCCAGCCGACACACGGGGACTCCTTACAATGAGCAGTTCTTC. The encoded protein is CASRHTGTPYNEQFF.

The chain uses TRBV27 and TRBJ1-2, with unresolved D. Per the germline V gene, CDR1 is MNHEY and CDR2 is SMNVEV (reference sequence). V lost 3 bases and J 2 bases, leaving 10 bases between the germline ends. The CDR3 contains 14 residues. As DNA, the CDR3 is TGTGCCAGCAGTTTGCACGGGATAAACTATGGCTACACCTTC. Translated, it gives CASSLHGINYGYTF.

The CDR3 is CASRKGVSGANVLTF. DNA of the CDR3: TGTGCCAGCAGAAAAGGGGTCTCTGGGGCCAACGTCCTGACTTTC. This chain joins TRBV9 and TRBJ2-6; weak D call: TRBD1 (5 bases). V lost 5 bases, J lost 0 bases, and 9 bases lay in between. This CDR3 has 15 residues. The V gene's germline CDR1 is SGDLS and CDR2 YYNGEE.

CDR3 region: CASSQDSVNTEAFF. The CDR3 DNA is TGCGCCAGCTCTCAGGACAGTGTGAACACTGAAGCTTTCTTT. The rearrangement uses TRBV5-1 and TRBJ1-1; possible D gene TRBD1, 6 bases. Trimming took off 7 bases at V and 0 bases at J, with 13 bases between the two ends. The CDR3 spans 14 residues. Germline CDR1 is SGHRS and CDR2 is YFSETQ.

This clone was picked up a small number of times. The J gene is TRBJ1-1, the V gene TRBV19; unclear D gene. CDR1 LNHDA and CDR2 SQIVND come from the germline V gene (reference sequence). The CDR3 loop spans 12 amino acids. Trimming stripped 3 bases from V and 6 bases from J, with 8 bases between. CDR3 nucleotide sequence: TGTGCCAGTAGTATTCCCGGGGCTGAAGCTTTCTTT. As protein: CASSIPGAEAFF.

This clone was seen more than once but under ten times. The genes are TRBV3-1 (or the pseudogene TRBV3-2) and TRBJ1-5, with D maybe TRBD1 (5 bases). The ends were cut back, 8 bases at V and 6 bases at J, with 14 bases in the middle. The CDR3 length is 13 residues. Germline V gives CDR1 LGHDT, CDR2 YNNKEL (reference sequence). Here the CDR3 reads CASGLGGGQPQHF. CDR3 bases: TGTGCCAGCGGGCTGGGGGGAGGTCAGCCCCAGCATTTT.

The chain recombines TRBV7-6 with TRBJ2-2; tentatively, D is TRBD2 (6 bases). Germline V lookup: CDR1 SGHVS, CDR2 FNYEAQ. Trimming took 4 bases from V and 1 from J, leaving 10 bases between them. The CDR3 spans 15 residues. The CDR3 here is CASSSLRGNTGELFF. DNA of the CDR3: TGTGCCAGCAGCTCTTTGCGGGGGAACACCGGGGAGCTGTTTTTT.

This clone was seen only a few times. V and J are TRBV9 and TRBJ1-6; D is uncertain. This CDR3 region has 12 residues. Germline V lookup: CDR1 SGDLS, CDR2 YYNGEE. With 3 bases removed from V and 7 bases from J, the gap between germline ends came to 5 bases. CDR3 region: CASSETNSPLHF. CDR3 nucleotide sequence: TGTGCCAGCAGCGAAACAAATTCACCCCTCCACTTT.

This chain links TRBV5-1 with TRBJ2-5; 9 bases match TRBD1. CDR3 size: 16 residues. J gave up 5 bases and V 4 bases, and 12 bases lay outside the gene matches. Germline loops: CDR1 SGHRS, CDR2 YFSETQ. CDR3: CASSQIQGQGRETQYF. CDR3 coding DNA: TGCGCCAGCAGCCAAATTCAGGGACAGGGTAGGGAGACCCAGTACTTC.

The count of this clone is one. The rearrangement links TRBV5-5 to TRBJ1-5; possibly TRBD1 for D (6 bases). V was pared by 4 bases and J by 6 bases, with 11 bases between. There are 13 residues in the CDR3. CDR1 is SGHKS and CDR2 is YYEKEE in the germline V gene (reference sequence). CDR3 sequence: CASSQGSGQPQHF. The CDR3, as DNA: TGTGCCAGCAGCCAGGGGAGCGGTCAGCCCCAGCATTTT.